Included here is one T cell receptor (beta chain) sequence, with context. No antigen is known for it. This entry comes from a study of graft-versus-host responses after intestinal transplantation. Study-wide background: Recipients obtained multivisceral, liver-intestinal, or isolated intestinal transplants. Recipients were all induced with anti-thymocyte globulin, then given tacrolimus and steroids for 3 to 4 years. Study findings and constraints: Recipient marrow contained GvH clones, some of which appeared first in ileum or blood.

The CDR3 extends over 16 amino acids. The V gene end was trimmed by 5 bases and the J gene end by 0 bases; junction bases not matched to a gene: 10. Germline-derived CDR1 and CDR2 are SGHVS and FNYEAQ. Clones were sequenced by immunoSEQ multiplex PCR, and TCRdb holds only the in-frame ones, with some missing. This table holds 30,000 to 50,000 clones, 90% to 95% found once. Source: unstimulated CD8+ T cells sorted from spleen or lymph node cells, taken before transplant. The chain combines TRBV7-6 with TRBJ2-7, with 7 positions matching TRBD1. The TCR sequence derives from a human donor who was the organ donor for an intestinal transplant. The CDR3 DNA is TGTGCCAGCAGCCCCGAGGGGGCAGGGGGCTCCTACGAGCAGTACTTC. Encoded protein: CASSPEGAGGSYEQYF.